This TCR beta chain is drawn from a study of CD8+ T cells in alopecia areata. For the study at large: At a dose of 5 to 10 mg twice daily, oral tofacitinib was given to treated patients. Severity of treated patients was scored by affected scalp percentage.

The study's findings and limits: When scalp samples are sequenced, resident alphabeta T cells of normal skin are also captured. Affected scalp, especially in alopecia totalis/universalis, had a higher clonality than normal scalp did.

Treatment of the sample: oral pan-JAK inhibitor, 5-10 mg twice daily. Unmatched junction bases numbered 9, after V lost 6 bases and J lost 5 bases. This CDR3 spans 14 amino acids. Germline lookup yields CDR1 MGHDK and CDR2 SYGVNS. Sequencing templates came from extracted RNA that was reverse transcribed into cDNA. The table came from immunoSEQ multiplex PCR; TCRdb's copy has only in-frame clones and leaves some out. This table holds fewer than 350,000 clones, roughly 50% found once. Worth noting for this clone: Antigen: not known.

The sequence came from a human donor with alopecia areata. The rearrangement uses TRBV25-1 and TRBJ2-5, with 7 positions matching TRBD2. Specimen: CD4+ T cells sorted from blood, collected at week 24, from a patient treated with tofacitinib. CDR3 residues: CASRDNQGGETQYF. The CDR3 DNA reads TGTGCCAGCAGAGACAATCAGGGAGGGGAGACCCAGTACTTC.